This record concerns one TCR beta chain sequence. The sample belongs to a study of blood T cell repertoires in COVID-19. For the study at large: There were acute and convalescent COVID-19 samples, and they came from the United States, Italy and Spain.

Unmatched junction bases numbered 18, after V lost 3 bases and J lost 7 bases. This CDR3 is built from 17 residues. Germline CDR1 KGHSH, CDR2 LQKENI. The assay was immunoSEQ multiplex PCR, and TCRdb's table has in-frame clones only and misses some. The table lists 130,000 to 150,000 clones, more than 75% of them singletons. Researchers sorted participants into cohorts using their self-reported clinical history. What the recovered Cohort 3 donors had was two negative PCRs, clearance, or symptom resolution. The sample was PBMCs or T cells enriched from blood (not recorded which). The source of this sequence is a man aged 55 to 69 who had recovered from COVID-19. The chain has TRBV18 and TRBJ2-7, with 7 bases identical to TRBD1. The CDR3 spells CASSPSPSGTAPWEQYF. In DNA form, the CDR3 reads TGTGCCAGCTCACCGAGTCCCTCTGGGACAGCCCCTTGGGAGCAGTACTTC.